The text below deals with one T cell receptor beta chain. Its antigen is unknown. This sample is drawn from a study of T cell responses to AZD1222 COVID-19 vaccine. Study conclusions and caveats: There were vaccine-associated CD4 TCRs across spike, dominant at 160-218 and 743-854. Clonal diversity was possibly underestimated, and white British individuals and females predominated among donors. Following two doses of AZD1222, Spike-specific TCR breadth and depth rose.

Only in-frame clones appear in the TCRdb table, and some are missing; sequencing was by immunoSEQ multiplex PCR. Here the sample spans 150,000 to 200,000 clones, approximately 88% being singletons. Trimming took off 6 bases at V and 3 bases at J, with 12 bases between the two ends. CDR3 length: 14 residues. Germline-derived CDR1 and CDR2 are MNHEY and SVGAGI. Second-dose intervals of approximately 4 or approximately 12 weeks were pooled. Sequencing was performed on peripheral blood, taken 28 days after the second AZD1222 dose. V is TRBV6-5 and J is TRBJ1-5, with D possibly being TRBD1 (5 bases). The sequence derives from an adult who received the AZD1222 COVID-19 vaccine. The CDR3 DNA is TGTGCCAGCAGCTCCGGGACCTACAATCAGCCCCAGCATTTT. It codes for CASSSGTYNQPQHF.